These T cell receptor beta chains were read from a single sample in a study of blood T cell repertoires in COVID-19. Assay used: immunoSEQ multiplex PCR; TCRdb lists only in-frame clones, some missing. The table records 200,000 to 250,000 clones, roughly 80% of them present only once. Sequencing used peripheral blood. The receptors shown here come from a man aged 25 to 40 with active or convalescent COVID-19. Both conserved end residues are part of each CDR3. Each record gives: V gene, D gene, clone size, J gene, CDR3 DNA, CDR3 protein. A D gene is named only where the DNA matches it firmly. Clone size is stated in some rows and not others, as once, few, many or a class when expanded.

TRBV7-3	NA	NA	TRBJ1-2	TGTGCCAGCAGCTCCGGGACTACAGATGGCTACACCTTC	CASSSGTTDGYTF
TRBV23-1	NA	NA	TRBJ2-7	TGCGCCACTACCCTCGAGGGATCAACCTACGAGCAGTACTTC	CATTLEGSTYEQYF
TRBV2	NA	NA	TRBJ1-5	TGTGCCAGCAGAGTCGAGGAGGGTGGTCCCCAGCATTTT	CASRVEEGGPQHF
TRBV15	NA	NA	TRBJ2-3	TGTGCCACCAGCAGAGATAGGGACACCTTCACAGATACGCAGTATTTT	CATSRDRDTFTDTQYF
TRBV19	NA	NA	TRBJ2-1	TGTGCCAGTAGAGATGGGACACGGGACAATGAGCAGTTCTTC	CASRDGTRDNEQFF
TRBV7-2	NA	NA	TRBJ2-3	TGTGCCAGCAGCCCGAAGCGGGGCACAGATACGCAGTATTTT	CASSPKRGTDTQYF
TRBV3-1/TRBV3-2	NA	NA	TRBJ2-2	TGTGCCAGCATCCTTTTAGGGGGGGGCCTTAACACCGGGGAGCTGTTTTTT	CASILLGGGLNTGELFF
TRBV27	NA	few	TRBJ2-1	TGTGCCAGCAGTTTATCGATCCAGGGTTGGGAGTTCTTC	CASSLSIQGWEFF
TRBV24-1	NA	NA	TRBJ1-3	TGTGCCGTACAGTCCTCTGGAAACACCATATATTTT	CAVQSSGNTIYF
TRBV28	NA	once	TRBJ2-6	TGTGCCAGCCGGGCTAGTGACAGTGTCGCCGGGGCCAACGTCCTGACTTTC	CASRASDSVAGANVLTF
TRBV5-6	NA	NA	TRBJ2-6	TGTGCCAGCAGTTCAGGGCCTTGGGGGGCCAACGTCCTGACTTTC	CASSSGPWGANVLTF
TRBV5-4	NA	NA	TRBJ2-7	TGTGCCAGCAGCTTTGGGCCGAGCTCCTACGAGCAGTACTTC	CASSFGPSSYEQYF
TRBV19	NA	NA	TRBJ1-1	TGTGCCAGTAGTATAGGGGGGGTTGATACTGAAGCTTTCTTT	CASSIGGVDTEAFF
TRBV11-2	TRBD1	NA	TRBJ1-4	TGTGCCAGCAGCAGTGGACAGGGGGCGAAACTGTTTTTT	CASSSGQGAKLFF
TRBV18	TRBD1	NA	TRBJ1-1	TGTGCCAGCTCCCGGACAGGGAGGGACACTGAAGCTTTCTTT	CASSRTGRDTEAFF
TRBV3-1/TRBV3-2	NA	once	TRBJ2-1	TGTGCCAGCAGCCAAGGTAAGCGGCAGCAGTTCTTC	CASSQGKRQQFF
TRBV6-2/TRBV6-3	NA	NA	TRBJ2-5	TGTGCCAGCAGCTATGGGACAATAGAGACCCAGTACTTC	CASSYGTIETQYF
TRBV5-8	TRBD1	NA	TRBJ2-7	TGTGCCAGCAGCAACCTGGACAGGTCTCGTTGGGAGCAGTACTTC	CASSNLDRSRWEQYF
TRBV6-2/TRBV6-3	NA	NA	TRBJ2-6	TGTGCCAGCAGTTACCGGGGACTCATATCTGGGGCCAACGTCCTGACTTTC	CASSYRGLISGANVLTF
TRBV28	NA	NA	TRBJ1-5	TGTGCCAGCAGTTTAGAAGGGGCGCGGAATCAGCCCCAGCATTTT	CASSLEGARNQPQHF
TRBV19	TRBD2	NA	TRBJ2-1	TGTGCCAGTAGTAGGGGGACTAGCGGGAGCCCGGGGGATGAGCAGTTCTTC	CASSRGTSGSPGDEQFF
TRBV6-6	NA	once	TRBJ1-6	TGTGCCAGCAGTCCAAATAACAGCTTGCTCACCCGGCTCCACTTT	CASSPNNSLLTRLHF
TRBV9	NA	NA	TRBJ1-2	TGTGCCAGCAGCGTAGAGGGGATGTCTTATGGCTACACCTTC	CASSVEGMSYGYTF
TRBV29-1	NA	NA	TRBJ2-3	TGCAGCACGCCTGGGGCGGATCTTCGCACAGATACGCAGTATTTT	CSTPGADLRTDTQYF
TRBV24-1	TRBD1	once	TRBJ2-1	TGTGCCACCAGGGGGGACAGGGACTCCTTAGGGCAGTTCTTC	CATRGDRDSLGQFF
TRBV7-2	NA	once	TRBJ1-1	TGTGCCAGCAGCGTACAGTGGGGCGGTGTCGAAGCTTTCTTT	CASSVQWGGVEAFF
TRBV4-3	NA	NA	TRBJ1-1	TGCGCCAGCAGCCAAGATCTAGGAGGGGTCCAGAACACTGAAGCTTTCTTT	CASSQDLGGVQNTEAFF
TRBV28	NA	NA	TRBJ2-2	TGTGCCAGCAGTAAGGACAGACCGAACACCGGGGAGCTGTTTTTT	CASSKDRPNTGELFF
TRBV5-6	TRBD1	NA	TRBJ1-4	TGTGCCAGCAGCTCTGGACAGGGTAAAGGGAAAAAACTGTTTTTT	CASSSGQGKGKKLFF
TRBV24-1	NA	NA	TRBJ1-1	TGTGCCACCAGTGGCGGGGTGGGGAACACTGAAGCTTTCTTT	CATSGGVGNTEAFF
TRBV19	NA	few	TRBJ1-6	TGTGCCAGTAAGGACAGCTCTGGGTCACCCCTCCACTTT	CASKDSSGSPLHF
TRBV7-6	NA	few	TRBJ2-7	TGTGCCAGCAGCTTAGTTGGGGGGGCGAGCTCCTACGAGCAGTACTTC	CASSLVGGASSYEQYF
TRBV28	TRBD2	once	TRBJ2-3	TGTGCCAGCAGTCGTATAGGACTAGCGGGGGGAGATACGCAGTATTTT	CASSRIGLAGGDTQYF
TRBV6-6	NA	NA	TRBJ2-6	TGTGCCAGCAGTCCCAGGGTAACCCCTGGGGCCAACGTCCTGACTTTC	CASSPRVTPGANVLTF
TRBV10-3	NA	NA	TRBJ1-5	TGTGCCAACAGCCCCGACAATGATAGCAATCAGCCCCAGCATTTT	CANSPDNDSNQPQHF
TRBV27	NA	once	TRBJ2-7	TGTGCCAGCAGTTTAAAGTGGGGGGGCCAGAGTTCCTACGAGCAGTACTTC	CASSLKWGGQSSYEQYF
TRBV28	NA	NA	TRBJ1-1	TGTGCCAGCAGTTACTTTCGGACTGAAGCTTTCTTT	CASSYFRTEAFF
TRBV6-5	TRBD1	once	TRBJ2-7	TGTGCCAGCAGTACAGGGGCCTACGAGCAGTACTTC	CASSTGAYEQYF
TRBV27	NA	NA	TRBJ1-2	TGTGCCAGCAGTTTATCGTACCTCGGGTACTCTGGCTACACCTTC	CASSLSYLGYSGYTF
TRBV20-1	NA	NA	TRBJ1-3	TGCAGTGCTTACTCTGGAAACACCATATATTTT	CSAYSGNTIYF
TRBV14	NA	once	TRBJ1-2	TGTGCCAGCAGCCAAGATCATTGGGCAGACAGTAACTATGGCTACACCTTC	CASSQDHWADSNYGYTF
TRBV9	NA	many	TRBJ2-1	TGTGCCAGCAGCGTAGTACATATGCAGTTCTTC	CASSVVHMQFF
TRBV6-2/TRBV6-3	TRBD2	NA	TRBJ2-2	TGTGCCAGCAGTTTCGGGGGGGCCGGCGGGGAGCTGTTTTTT	CASSFGGAGGELFF
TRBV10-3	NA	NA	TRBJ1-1	TGTGCCATCAGTGCAGGGCTGAACACTGAAGCTTTCTTT	CAISAGLNTEAFF
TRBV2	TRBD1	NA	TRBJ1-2	TGTGCCAGCAGTGGACTCGACAGGGGTAACTATGGCTACACCTTC	CASSGLDRGNYGYTF
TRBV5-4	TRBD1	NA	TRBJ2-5	TGTGCCAGCAGCAAACGACAGGGGGCGCAAGAGACCCAGTACTTC	CASSKRQGAQETQYF
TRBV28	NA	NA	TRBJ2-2	TGTGCCAGCAGTCCTGCAGGGGTAGACACCGGGGAGCTGTTTTTT	CASSPAGVDTGELFF
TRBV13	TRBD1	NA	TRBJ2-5	TGTGCCAGCAGCATCGGGACAGGGGCTGGGGAGACCCAGTACTTC	CASSIGTGAGETQYF
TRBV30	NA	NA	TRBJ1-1	TGTGCCTGGAGTGTACTCGAGGGGAACACTGAAGCTTTCTTT	CAWSVLEGNTEAFF
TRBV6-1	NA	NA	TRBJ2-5	TGTGCCAGCAATGAGGGGGAGGTCAGCGAGACCCAGTACTTC	CASNEGEVSETQYF
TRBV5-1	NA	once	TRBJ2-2	TGCGCCAGCAACTACCTCAGGGAAACCGGGGAGCTGTTTTTT	CASNYLRETGELFF